These 21 T cell receptor beta chains share one sample of origin, sequenced in a study of CXCR3-negative and CXCR3-positive naive CD8 T cells. Broader study findings: Naive cells that were CXCR3-positive had more hydrophobic TRB CDR3s (compared with CXCR3-negative naive cells).

Antigens for these TCRs are unknown. In preparing the TRB cDNA libraries, 5' RACE with UMI labels was used. One entry per CDR3 protein, without DNA, is what TCRdb gives after re-calling the 5' RACE reads. The sample has 6,000 to 8,500 distinct CDR3 sequences. The sample comprised naive CXCR3+ CD8+ T cells from blood. Subset denoted: CD45RO-CCR7+CD27+CD95- naive CD8+ T cells expressing CXCR3 (TNR3+). The receptor set was obtained from a human donor in good health. Some clones in this sample may be carry-over from other donors' samples.

The V and J genes are TRBV27 and TRBJ2-7; TCRdb outputs TRBD1, but without DNA this stays unchecked. The germline gives CDR1 MNHEY, CDR2 SMNVEV (reference sequence). This CDR3 contains 13 residues. This chain's CDR3 is CASRQGDTYEQYF.

This clonotype is medium-sized by frequency. CDR3 sequence reads: CSARRASGSSYNEQFF. The chain uses TRBV20-1 and TRBJ2-1; the D call of TRBD2 rests on TCRdb alone, since no DNA is present to check it. Germline values: CDR1 DFQATT, CDR2 SNEGSKA (reference sequence). CDR3 length: 16 amino acids.

The chain carries TRBV20-1 and TRBJ1-5; the D call from TCRdb, TRBD1, cannot be confirmed without DNA. Per germline, CDR1 DFQATT and CDR2 SNEGSKA (reference sequence). This CDR3 contains 13 residues. The CDR3: CSASNEAAQPQHF.

The V and J genes are TRBV29-1 and TRBJ2-1; the TRBD2 assignment by TCRdb is unverifiable without DNA. There are 16 residues in the CDR3. CDR1 and CDR2 from the germline V gene are SQVTM and ANQGSEA. The CDR3 protein is CSVEGLAGGPGDEQFF.

The rearrangement joins TRBV29-1 to TRBJ2-5; the D gene TCRdb calls, TRBD2, cannot be checked with no DNA. Germline V gene data show CDR1 as SQVTM and CDR2 as ANQGSEA. This CDR3 is built from 16 residues. Here the CDR3 reads CSVEGGTSGSGETQYF.

The chain recombines TRBV28 with TRBJ2-3. The germline CDR1 and CDR2 sequences are MDHEN and SYDVKM. This CDR3 is 12 amino acids long. The CDR3 loop reads CASSLHADTQYF.

The V and J genes are TRBV19 and TRBJ2-1; checking the TCRdb D call of TRBD2 is not possible without DNA. The CDR3 totals 12 residues. The germline V gene has CDR1 LNHDA and CDR2 SQIVND (reference sequence). The chain's CDR3 is CASRDFANEQFF.

This clonotype is classed as medium-sized by frequency. The chain links TRBV3-1 to TRBJ2-1; TCRdb designates TRBD2, a call that cannot be tested without DNA. Per the germline V gene, CDR1 is LGHDT and CDR2 is YNNKEL (reference sequence). The CDR3 extends over 17 amino acids. CDR3 loop: CASSQENGLHSYNEQFF.

This chain joins TRBV21-1 and TRBJ2-7; TCRdb names TRBD1, which stays unverified in the absence of DNA. TRBV21-1 is an annotated pseudogene. The CDR3 spans 15 residues. This CDR3 is CASSKVRDRGTEQYF.

This rearrangement joins TRBV29-1 to TRBJ1-1; TCRdb outputs TRBD1, but without DNA this stays unchecked. The germline gives CDR1 SQVTM, CDR2 ANQGSEA. The CDR3 extends over 13 amino acids. CDR3 residues: CSARGGRVAEAFF. The whole variable domain, filled in from reference TRBV29-1 and TRBJ1-1, reads SAVISQKPSRDICQRGTSLTIQCQVDSQVTMMFWYRQQPGQSLTLIATANQGSEATYESGFVIDKFPISRPNLTFSTLTVSNMSPEDSSIYLCSARGGRVAEAFFGQGTRLTVV.

The genes are TRBV12-3 or TRBV12-4 and TRBJ2-7; TCRdb's D call of TRBD1 is untestable without DNA. The CDR3 runs 14 residues. The CDR3 sequence is CASRPGTGLYEQYF.

The V and J genes are TRBV6-5 and TRBJ2-5; TCRdb picks TRBD1, but there is no DNA to check that call. The CDR3 has 15 residues. CDR1 and CDR2 from the germline V gene are MNHEY and SVGAGI. The CDR3 loop reads CASSYRGPVGETQYF.

Its frequency marks this clonotype as medium-sized (0.01 to 0.1%). The rearrangement uses TRBV10-3 and TRBJ2-4. In germline, CDR1 is ENHRY, CDR2 SYGVKD. The CDR3 loop spans 13 amino acids. The CDR3 protein is CAISDRAKDIQYF.

This clonotype registers medium-sized by frequency. The gene calls are TRBV29-1 and TRBJ2-1; as DNA is missing, the TRBD1 call by TCRdb cannot be tested. The CDR3 totals 14 residues. Germline-derived CDR1 and CDR2 are SQVTM and ANQGSEA. The CDR3 spells CSVVGITGGNEQFF.

Its frequency marks this clonotype as medium-sized. The rearrangement joins TRBV7-8 to TRBJ2-5; TCRdb's assignment of TRBD2 cannot be checked, as there is no DNA. Germline lookup yields CDR1 SGHVS and CDR2 FQNEAQ. The CDR3 length is 16 residues. The chain's CDR3 is CASSLVVAGVQETQYF.

The rearrangement uses TRBV20-1 and TRBJ2-1; the TRBD1 assignment by TCRdb is unverifiable without DNA. Germline values: CDR1 DFQATT, CDR2 SNEGSKA (reference sequence). The CDR3 sequence is 12 residues long. CDR3: CSASYQGGEQFF.

J is TRBJ2-2 and V is TRBV27; TCRdb selects TRBD1, and the lack of DNA leaves this call unchecked. The CDR3 extends over 15 amino acids. The germline gives CDR1 MNHEY, CDR2 SMNVEV (reference sequence). This chain's CDR3 is CASSKGTQNTGELFF.

This clonotype is classed as medium-sized by frequency. This chain connects TRBV29-1 to TRBJ2-5; TCRdb reports TRBD2, a call that lacks DNA to check it against. This CDR3 comprises 14 residues. Germline V gene lookup returns CDR1 SQVTM and CDR2 ANQGSEA. This chain's CDR3 is CSGQMGGGRETQYF.

Considering frequency, this clonotype is medium-sized. The genes are TRBV20-1 and TRBJ2-1; the TCRdb D gene call, TRBD2, has no DNA to confirm it. The CDR3 is made up of 20 amino acids. Germline V gene sequence: CDR1 DFQATT, CDR2 SNEGSKA (reference sequence). This CDR3 reads CSAKTSRTSGSPATYNEQFF.

The chain employs TRBV12-3 or TRBV12-4 and TRBJ2-7. The CDR3 runs 12 residues. CDR3 protein: CASRKEAYEQYF.

Frequency places this clonotype as medium-sized. The chain couples TRBV7-9 to TRBJ2-7; the TRBD2 assignment by TCRdb is unverifiable without DNA. The germline V gene has CDR1 SEHNR and CDR2 FQNEAQ (reference sequence). The CDR3 runs 17 residues. CDR3 residues: CASSLGLAGDVGYEQYF.